The entry below describes one TCR beta chain. The V gene end was trimmed by 1 base and the J gene end by 9 bases; junction bases not matched to a gene: 9. CDR1 and CDR2 from the germline V gene are KGHDR and SFDVKD. The length of the CDR3 is 16 residues. The record originates from a study of CD8+CD57+ T cells in acquired aplastic anemia. Study at large: The average for DNA from sorted CD4+ and CD8+ cells was roughly 3 ug.

Profiling of TCR beta VDJ combinations and CDR3 sequences used genomic DNA as template. TCRdb independently ran MiXCR on the reads; one entry per CDR3 protein. Among some 290,000 distinct CDR3 sequences listed, 45% to 70% were seen once. Sequencing was done on a sample of sorted CD4+, CD8+, or CD8+CD57+ T cells (not recorded which) from PBMCs. The rearrangement links TRBV24-1 to TRBJ2-1; TRBD2 agrees at 9 bases. This sequence was found in a human donor with severe aplastic anemia or a healthy control (not recorded which). CDR3 loop: CATSDFGAGGGIEQFF. CDR3 DNA: TGTGCCACCAGTGATTTTGGAGCGGGAGGAGGGATTGAGCAGTTCTTC.